Presented here are 31 T cell receptor beta chains from one specimen sequenced in a study of molecular identifiers for immune sequencing clone quantification. TCRdb redid the calling of the PCR reads with MiXCR, one entry per CDR3 protein. Of about 510,000 distinct CDR3 sequences listed, around 23% are singletons. The material sequenced was naive CD8+ T cells from blood, with Jurkat cell RNA spiked in. Sample subset: FACS-sorted CD8+CD4-CCR7+CD45RA+ naive T cells. The receptors here all came from a human donor in good health. Some libraries in this study had Jurkat cell RNA spiked in.

The sample holds a few counts of this clonotype. The gene calls are TRBV12-3 or TRBV12-4 and TRBJ2-1; no reliable D call. Trimming took off 4 bases at V and 9 bases at J, with 16 bases between the two ends. The CDR3 is 14 residues long. The CDR3 coding sequence is TGTGCCAGCAGTTACGACACCAAGGCCGGTGAGCAGTTCTTC. Residues: CASSYDTKAGEQFF.

This clonotype was picked up many times. The chain has TRBV6-5 and TRBJ2-2; 8 nucleotides match TRBD2. This CDR3 contains 16 residues. V trimming: 0 bases; J trimming: 4 bases; junction bases outside the gene matches: 4. Germline V gene sequence: CDR1 MNHEY, CDR2 SVGAGI. CDR3 bases: TGTGCCAGCAGTTACTCGGGACTAGATAGCACCGGGGAGCTGTTTTTT. It encodes CASSYSGLDSTGELFF.

This clonotype has a count of ten or more. The CDR3 region has the DNA TGTGCCAGCAGCCATAAGGGGGGCTACGAGCAGTACTTC. It yields the protein CASSHKGGYEQYF. The genes are TRBV7-9 and TRBJ2-7; TRBD1 or TRBD2 may be the D gene (6 bases each). The V end was cut by 5 bases, the J end by 3 bases, with 11 bases between. The germline gives CDR1 SEHNR, CDR2 FQNEAQ (reference sequence). CDR3 size: 13 residues.

The V gene is TRBV6-1, the J gene TRBJ2-7; no definite D call. This CDR3 has 12 amino acids. V lost 4 bases to trimming and J lost 3 bases, with 7 bases between them. In germline, CDR1 is MNHNS, CDR2 SASEGT. The CDR3 region is CASSASDYEQYF. The DNA of the CDR3 is TGTGCCAGCAGTGCCTCAGACTACGAGCAGTACTTC.

A word on this clonotype: A much larger clone lies one base from this, so it may be a read error. CDR3 in DNA: TGTGCCGGCAGCGCGCCCGACAGGTCTGGAAACACCATATATTTT. This encodes CAGSAPDRSGNTIYF. The chain is built from TRBV5-3 and TRBJ1-3; D perhaps matches TRBD1 (6 bases). TRBV5-3 belongs to the ORF category, with a function that is uncertain. The CDR3 contains 15 residues. V was trimmed by 10 bases and J by 1 base, leaving 18 bases between them.

This clonotype came up a few times. The chain uses TRBV30 and TRBJ2-7; 9 bases are a match to TRBD2. Germline V gives CDR1 GTSNPN, CDR2 SVGIG (reference sequence). CDR3 length equals 13 residues. The junction had 6 bases not matched to a gene; V was cut back by 6 bases and J by 3 bases. The CDR3 sequence: CACSGRAGYEQYF. The CDR3 DNA follows: TGTGCCTGTAGCGGGAGAGCCGGCTACGAGCAGTACTTC.

The V call is TRBV2, the J call TRBJ1-1; D remains ambiguous. This CDR3 contains 14 residues. The V end lost 1 base, the J end lost 1 base, and 7 bases lay between the germline ends. Looked up from germline, CDR1 is SNHLY and CDR2 is FYNNEI. The CDR3 nucleotides read TGTGCCAGCAGTGAAGGAAACCGGAACACTGAAGCTTTCTTT. Translating gives CASSEGNRNTEAFF.

This clonotype was detected a few times. The CDR3 loop is CASSLDTQGATGELFF. The CDR3 bases are TGTGCCAGCAGCTTGGATACACAGGGGGCGACCGGGGAGCTGTTTTTT. The chain joins TRBV5-6 to TRBJ2-2, with 9 bases that match TRBD1. The CDR3 has 16 amino acids. Germline V CDR1 and CDR2: SGHDT, YYEEEE. V was pared by 0 bases and J by 5 bases, with 5 bases of the junction left unmatched.

Of note for this clonotype: One base away lies a much larger clone, so this may be a sequencing read error. The chain employs TRBV13 and TRBJ2-3; 15 nucleotides line up with TRBD2. Per germline, CDR1 PRHDT and CDR2 FYEKMQ (reference sequence). J lost 4 bases, V lost 5 bases, and 7 bases had no gene match. There are 17 residues in the CDR3. The CDR3 reads CASSLGLAGGLPDTQYF. CDR3 DNA: TGTGCCAGCAGCCTTGGACTAGCGGGAGGGCTCCCAGATACGCAGTATTTT.

V is TRBV7-6 and J is TRBJ1-1; TRBD1 aligns across 8 bases. Germline CDR1 is SGHVS and CDR2 is FNYEAQ. V was clipped by 1 base and J by 0 bases; unmatched bases: 4. The length of the CDR3 is 16 residues. DNA for the CDR3: TGTGCCAGCAGCTTAGTCACGGACAGGGTGAACACTGAAGCTTTCTTT. This encodes CASSLVTDRVNTEAFF.

This clonotype showed up many times. The chain has TRBV27 and TRBJ1-2, with D possibly being TRBD1 (5 bases). CDR1 and CDR2 from the germline V gene are MNHEY and SMNVEV (reference sequence). V shed 4 bases and J shed 4 bases, with 13 bases lying between them. The CDR3 totals 14 residues. CDR3 region: CASSSLGGGYGYTF. In DNA form, the CDR3 reads TGTGCCAGCAGTTCACTGGGGGGGGGCTATGGCTACACCTTC.

Concerning this clonotype itself: It may be a read error: a sequence one base away is much more abundant. This rearrangement joins TRBV7-9 to TRBJ2-7; D call uncertain. The CDR3 sequence is 14 residues long. Germline V gene sequence: CDR1 SEHNR, CDR2 FQNEAQ (reference sequence). Between the trimmed V and J ends, which lost 4 bases and 2 bases, there was a span of 12 bases. CDR3 nucleotide sequence: TGTGCCAGCAGCTCAAAGGCCTGGCCCTACGAGCAGTACTTC. Translated, it gives CASSSKAWPYEQYF.

This clonotype was picked up a small number of times. V is TRBV21-1 and J is TRBJ1-1. TRBV21-1 is a known pseudogene. The CDR3 runs to 17 residues. The CDR3 nucleotides read TGTGCCAGCAGCAAAGGCGTGGAGGGGACTATGAACACTGAAGCTTTCTTT. Translated: CASSKGVEGTMNTEAFF.

As to this clonotype: Possible read error: a much larger clone is one base away. The chain has TRBV7-9 and TRBJ2-3, with TRBD1 matching 7 bases. The CDR3 extends over 15 amino acids. Germline V gene sequence: CDR1 SEHNR, CDR2 FQNEAQ (reference sequence). The V gene end was trimmed by 4 bases and the J gene end by 8 bases; junction bases not matched to a gene: 12. The CDR3, as DNA: TGTGCCAGCAGCTCCCGGGACAGTGATATTTGTACGCAGTATTTT. This encodes CASSSRDSDICTQYF.

This clonotype was found a few times. The chain joins TRBV6-6 to TRBJ2-3; D possibly corresponds to TRBD1 (5 bases). The CDR3 is made up of 14 amino acids. From germline, CDR1 is MNHNY and CDR2 SVGAGI (reference sequence). The ends were cut back, 4 bases at V and 8 bases at J, with 16 bases in the middle. CDR3 bases: TGTGCCAGCAGTTCTCAGGGAAGCCCAGCTACGCAGTATTTT. Translation gives CASSSQGSPATQYF.

This clonotype was counted only a few times. The chain carries TRBV20-1 and TRBJ1-6, with D possibly matching TRBD1 (6 bases). The CDR3 has 14 amino acids. Per germline, CDR1 DFQATT and CDR2 SNEGSKA (reference sequence). V dropped 5 bases and J dropped 10 bases, with 18 bases sitting between them. CDR3 loop: CSAYGQYGPSPLHF. CDR3 nucleotides: TGCAGTGCTTACGGACAGTATGGGCCGTCACCCCTCCACTTT.

This rearrangement joins TRBV6-2 or TRBV6-3 to TRBJ2-7, with TRBD1 as a possible D gene (6 bases). The V gene lost 5 bases and the J gene lost 2 bases, with 13 bases spanning the gap. The CDR3 is 14 residues long. Germline CDR1 MNHEY, CDR2 SVGEGT. This CDR3 is CASSPDDRPYEQYF. Written as DNA, the CDR3 is TGTGCCAGCAGTCCGGACGACAGGCCCTACGAGCAGTACTTC.

Concerning this clonotype: Germline and junction disagree at one end, which may indicate a read error. V and J are TRBV7-9 and TRBJ1-1; D remains ambiguous. Looked up from germline, CDR1 is SEHNR and CDR2 is FQNEAQ (reference sequence). The CDR3 sequence is 14 residues long. DNA of the CDR3: TGTGCCAGCAGCTCCCCCGTGTTGACGTGGGAAGCTCTCTTT. This encodes CASSSPVLTWEALF.

The chain recombines TRBV19 with TRBJ1-1; D gene unclear. V shed 5 bases and J shed 10 bases, with 17 bases lying between them. CDR3 length equals 13 residues. Germline V gene data show CDR1 as LNHDA and CDR2 as SQIVND (reference sequence). DNA for the CDR3: TGTGCCAGTAGTGTTACCGATCTTCTGGTAGCTTTCTTT. Encoded protein: CASSVTDLLVAFF.

The rearrangement uses TRBV6-2 or TRBV6-3 and TRBJ1-5, with D possibly matching TRBD1 (5 bases). The germline V and J ends were trimmed by 10 bases and 0 bases, with 13 bases remaining between them. The V gene's germline CDR1 is MNHEY and CDR2 SVGEGT. The CDR3 is made up of 14 amino acids. The CDR3 nucleotides are TGTGCCACCACCCCCGGGGCTAGCAATCAGCCCCAGCATTTT. Translation: CATTPGASNQPQHF.

This clonotype was counted only a few times. This could be a read error, since a much larger clone is one nucleotide away. The chain couples TRBV4-3 to TRBJ2-7, with 11 nucleotides matching TRBD1. The germline V gene has CDR1 LGHNA and CDR2 YSLEER. The CDR3 runs 14 residues. The CDR3: CVSSQDRGLYEQYF. The CDR3 region has the DNA TGCGTCAGCAGCCAGGACAGGGGGCTGTACGAGCAGTACTTC.

In its sample, this clonotype was seen a few times. This sequence joins TRBV7-9 and TRBJ1-1, with 12 bases that match TRBD1. The CDR3 extends over 14 amino acids. J lost 10 bases, V lost 5 bases, and 8 bases had no gene match. Germline V gene lookup returns CDR1 SEHNR and CDR2 FQNEAQ (reference sequence). The CDR3 loop reads CASSQGTGGYPAFF. The CDR3 DNA follows: TGTGCCAGCAGCCAAGGGACAGGGGGCTATCCAGCTTTCTTT.

This rearrangement joins TRBV28 to TRBJ2-1; 7 positions agree with TRBD1. CDR1 MDHEN and CDR2 SYDVKM come from the germline V gene. The CDR3 runs 15 residues. V was clipped by 2 bases and J by 2 bases; unmatched bases: 3. Here the CDR3 reads CASSLAGQAYNEQFF. CDR3 DNA sequence: TGTGCCAGCAGTTTAGCCGGACAGGCCTACAATGAGCAGTTCTTC.

Concerning this clonotype: A much bigger clone sits one base away, suggesting this may be a read error. Given the absence of the conserved phenylalanine or tryptophan at the CDR3 end, a read error is likely. The genes are TRBV20-1 and TRBJ2-3; 12 bases are a match to TRBD2. V lost 6 bases and J lost 3; bases outside the gene matches: 22. The CDR3 extends over 20 amino acids. Per the germline V gene, CDR1 is DFQATT and CDR2 is SNEGSKA (reference sequence). The CDR3 loop is CSARPRFPASGRAGTDTQYL. The CDR3 DNA sequence: TGCAGTGCCAGACCCCGGTTCCCCGCTAGCGGGAGGGCCGGAACAGATACGCAGTATCTT.

V is TRBV27 and J is TRBJ2-3; 7 nucleotides agree with TRBD2. Germline CDR1 MNHEY, CDR2 SMNVEV (reference sequence). J was trimmed by 1 base and V by 3 bases; bases with no gene match: 7. This CDR3 is 16 amino acids long. The CDR3 protein is CASSLVAGARTDTQYF. The CDR3 DNA follows: TGTGCCAGCAGTTTGGTGGCGGGAGCCCGCACAGATACGCAGTATTTT.

The chain links TRBV18 to TRBJ2-5; D gene unclear. Germline CDR1 KGHSH, CDR2 LQKENI. This CDR3 region has 14 residues. V lost 2 bases and J 5 bases, leaving 12 bases between the germline ends. CDR3: CASSPTRQEETQYF. CDR3 coding DNA: TGTGCCAGCTCACCAACCCGGCAGGAGGAGACCCAGTACTTC. The variable domain in full, with the rest retrieved from reference TRBV18 and TRBJ2-5, is NAGVMQNPRHLVRRRGQEARLRCSPMKGHSHVYWYRQLPEEGLKFMVYLQKENIIDESGMPKERFSAEFPKEGPSILRIQQVVRGDSAAYFCASSPTRQEETQYFGPGTRLLVL.

This clonotype was counted once. One end of the junction is discordant with germline, which a read error may explain. The genes are TRBV5-1 and TRBJ2-7; either TRBD1 or TRBD2 may fit D (5 bases each). Per germline, CDR1 SGHRS and CDR2 YFSETQ. The CDR3 contains 11 residues. This chain's CDR3 is CASSLGGGQCF. The CDR3 region has the DNA TGCGCCAGCAGCTTGGGGGGCGGGCAGTGCTTC.

As concerns this clonotype: Just one base apart from a much larger clone, this may be a read error. The chain links TRBV7-9 to TRBJ1-1, with unresolved D. Deletions cut 6 bases from V and 0 bases from J, with 8 bases between. From germline, CDR1 is SEHNR and CDR2 FQNEAQ (reference sequence). The CDR3 runs 13 residues. This CDR3 reads CASRGRMNTEAFF. The CDR3 DNA reads TGTGCCAGCAGGGGCAGGATGAACACTGAAGCTTTCTTT.

This clonotype was seen a few times. The gene calls are TRBV7-9 and TRBJ2-3; TRBD1 matches 7 bases. CDR3 size: 14 residues. Germline-derived CDR1 and CDR2 are SEHNR and FQNEAQ (reference sequence). Trimming removed 2 bases from V and 4 bases from J; junction bases left unmatched: 3. In DNA, the CDR3 is TGTGCCAGCAGCTTAACAGGGGACCCAGATACGCAGTATTTT. Translating gives CASSLTGDPDTQYF. The variable domain in full, with the rest retrieved from reference TRBV7-9 and TRBJ2-3, is DTGVSQNPRHKITKRGQNVTFRCDPISEHNRLYWYRQTLGQGPEFLTYFQNEAQLEKSRLLSDRFSAERPKGSFSTLEIQRTEQGDSAMYLCASSLTGDPDTQYFGPGTRLTVL.

This clonotype showed up many times. V is TRBV6-2 or TRBV6-3 and J is TRBJ2-3, with D unclear. Deletions cut 0 bases from V and 1 base from J, with 5 bases between. This CDR3 region has 14 residues. The V gene's germline CDR1 is MNHEY and CDR2 SVGEGT. Here the CDR3 reads CASSYSDGTDTQYF. CDR3 sequence (DNA): TGTGCCAGCAGTTACTCGGACGGCACAGATACGCAGTATTTT.

This clonotype was seen ten or more times. The chain couples TRBV29-1 to TRBJ2-5; D perhaps matches TRBD1 (6 bases). The germline V gene encodes CDR1 SQVTM and CDR2 ANQGSEA. The V end was cut by 4 bases, the J end by 5 bases, with 17 bases between. There are 14 residues in the CDR3. As DNA, the CDR3 is TGCAGCGTTGCGCGGGCAGGGGTTGGGGAGACCCAGTACTTC. Its protein product is CSVARAGVGETQYF.